These 32 T cell receptor beta chains came from one sample sequenced in a study of cytomegalovirus exposure and HLA in healthy donors. PCR involved 60 Vbeta and 13 Jbeta primers. Repertoires were generated with immunoSEQ multiplex PCR, while TCRdb's copy carries only in-frame clones and drops some. Seen here are 150,000 to 200,000 clones, around four fifths observed once, and the top ten hold roughly 7.5%. The sequenced sample was PBMCs. Receptor source: a male donor in good health and CMV-seropositive.

This clone was recorded once. The J gene is TRBJ2-3, the V gene TRBV4-2; TRBD2 matches 7 bases. This CDR3 has 17 residues. V shed 1 base and J 0 bases; nucleotides not matched to a gene: 7. Germline loops: CDR1 LGHNA, CDR2 YNFKEQ. In DNA form, the CDR3 reads TGTGCCAGCAGCCAAGTGTTTAGAGCGGGGAGCACAGATACGCAGTATTTT. Protein product: CASSQVFRAGSTDTQYF.

The CDR3: CASSLGQSSYTF. The CDR3, as DNA: TGCGCCAGCAGCTTGGGACAGTCCAGCTACACCTTC. The chain couples TRBV5-1 to TRBJ1-2, with a weak D call TRBD1 (5 bases). This CDR3 has 12 residues. V was clipped by 0 bases and J by 9 bases, with 9 bases between them. The germline CDR1 and CDR2 sequences are SGHRS and YFSETQ.

The chain carries TRBV11-3 and TRBJ2-6; D is undetermined. V was shortened by 2 bases and J by 2 bases, with 7 bases between the two germline ends. CDR1 is SGHNT, CDR2 YENEEA, per germline. The CDR3 sequence is 15 residues long. This CDR3 is CASSLNTPGANVLTF. In nucleotides, the CDR3 is TGTGCCAGCAGCTTAAATACTCCTGGGGCCAACGTCCTGACTTTC.

The rearrangement links TRBV30 to TRBJ2-1, with D maybe TRBD2 (5 bases). The CDR3 runs 12 residues. In germline, CDR1 is GTSNPN, CDR2 SVGIG (reference sequence). V lost 3 bases to trimming and J lost 6 bases, with 9 bases between them. The CDR3 DNA is TGTGCCTGGAGCGGACTGCGCAATGAGCAGTTCTTC. It encodes CAWSGLRNEQFF.

This rearrangement joins TRBV2 to TRBJ1-4; D is unresolved. Trimming removed 8 bases at V and 6 bases at J, with 19 bases between. Germline loops: CDR1 SNHLY, CDR2 FYNNEI. The CDR3 extends over 15 amino acids. CDR3 in amino acids: CASLSIGSYYEKLFF. As DNA, the CDR3 is TGTGCCAGCCTAAGCATCGGGTCCTATTATGAAAAACTGTTTTTT.

The V gene is TRBV27, the J gene TRBJ2-5, with TRBD2 matching over 13 bases. This CDR3 has 16 amino acids. After removal of 5 bases from V and 7 bases from J, the junction contained 10 bases not matched to a gene. Germline CDR1 is MNHEY and CDR2 is SMNVEV (reference sequence). The CDR3 reads CASSPGTSGVGGTQYF. In nucleotides, the CDR3 is TGTGCCAGCAGTCCCGGGACTAGCGGGGTGGGGGGGACCCAGTACTTC.

V and J are TRBV7-9 and TRBJ2-5; tentatively, D is TRBD1 (6 bases). The CDR3 is 15 amino acids. Germline lookup yields CDR1 SEHNR and CDR2 FQNEAQ (reference sequence). The V end lost 1 base, the J end lost 2 bases, and 11 bases lay between the germline ends. The CDR3 DNA follows: TGTGCCAGCAGCTTAGGACAGGCTAATCAAGAGACCCAGTACTTC. Its protein is CASSLGQANQETQYF.

This clone was found a few times. The chain uses TRBV6-1 and TRBJ1-2; D is possibly TRBD1 (5 bases). Germline-derived CDR1 and CDR2 are MNHNS and SASEGT. Trimming took off 2 bases at V and 2 bases at J, with 12 bases between the two ends. The CDR3 totals 15 residues. CDR3 loop: CASSERGPKNYGYTF. In DNA form, the CDR3 reads TGTGCCAGCAGTGAAAGGGGTCCGAAAAACTATGGCTACACCTTC.

The rearrangement joins TRBV27 to TRBJ2-3; 7 bases fit TRBD2. The germline CDR1 and CDR2 sequences are MNHEY and SMNVEV (reference sequence). CDR3 length: 15 residues. V dropped 5 bases and J dropped 4; count of bases not matched to a gene: 9. The DNA for the CDR3 is TGTGCCAGCAGTGAGCGGCGGGGGAGCGCAGATACGCAGTATTTT. Protein product: CASSERRGSADTQYF.

The chain recombines TRBV19 with TRBJ2-5; TRBD2 might be the D (7 bases). Trimming cost V 6 bases and J 4 bases, with 12 bases left between them. The CDR3 spans 13 residues. Per germline, CDR1 LNHDA and CDR2 SQIVND (reference sequence). The CDR3 nucleotides read TGTGCCAGTAGGACGGGGGGCAGAGAGACCCAGTACTTC. Translating gives CASRTGGRETQYF.

This chain links TRBV2 with TRBJ2-5, with a weak D call TRBD1 (6 bases). V dropped 10 bases and J dropped 1 base, with 16 bases sitting between them. The CDR3 extends over 14 amino acids. Germline lookup yields CDR1 SNHLY and CDR2 FYNNEI. The CDR3 DNA reads TGTGCCACCAGATCAGGACAGCCCCAAGAGACCCAGTACTTC. This translates into CATRSGQPQETQYF.

This clone is a singleton in its sample. The genes are TRBV7-6 and TRBJ1-2, with 7 bases that match TRBD1. The J segment lost 6 bases and the V segment lost 1 base, leaving 8 bases of the junction unmatched. Germline CDR1 SGHVS, CDR2 FNYEAQ. This CDR3 has 15 amino acids. The CDR3 DNA reads TGTGCCAGCAGCTTAGTAGAGGGGGCGCGGGATGGCTACACCTTC. Encoded protein: CASSLVEGARDGYTF.

The J gene is TRBJ1-1, the V gene TRBV5-1, with D possibly being TRBD1 (6 bases). CDR3 length equals 14 residues. CDR1 SGHRS and CDR2 YFSETQ come from the germline V gene. The germline V and J ends were trimmed by 1 base and 2 bases, with 9 bases remaining between them. The CDR3 sequence is CASSLRTANTEAFF. CDR3 nucleotide sequence: TGCGCCAGCAGCTTGAGGACAGCCAACACTGAAGCTTTCTTT.

The chain links TRBV4-2 to TRBJ1-2; D perhaps matches TRBD1 (6 bases). The CDR3 runs 15 residues. Germline V gene sequence: CDR1 LGHNA, CDR2 YNFKEQ. V was shortened by 5 bases and J by 5 bases, with 18 bases between the two germline ends. This CDR3 is CASSERGGGTYGYTF. The DNA of the CDR3 is TGTGCCAGCAGCGAGAGGGGGGGAGGGACTTATGGCTACACCTTC.

The chain links TRBV5-6 to TRBJ2-1; D perhaps matches TRBD1 (6 bases). Trimming took 0 bases from V and 8 from J, leaving 15 bases between them. Germline V gene data show CDR1 as SGHDT and CDR2 as YYEEEE. The length of the CDR3 is 15 residues. The CDR3 is CASSLESGVYDEQFF. The CDR3 DNA reads TGTGCCAGCAGCTTGGAGTCAGGGGTGTACGATGAGCAGTTCTTC.

The J gene is TRBJ1-2, the V gene TRBV30; D might be TRBD1 (5 bases). The length of the CDR3 is 13 residues. Germline CDR1 and CDR2: GTSNPN and SVGIG (reference sequence). Between the trimmed V and J ends, which lost 4 bases and 2 bases, there was a span of 11 bases. Here the CDR3 DNA reads TGTGCCTGGATACCAGGGTTCAACTATGGCTACACCTTC. Its translation is CAWIPGFNYGYTF.

The rearrangement links TRBV9 to TRBJ1-1; 7 bases match TRBD1. Trimming removed 0 bases from V and 5 bases from J; junction bases left unmatched: 7. The CDR3 is made up of 15 amino acids. Germline values: CDR1 SGDLS, CDR2 YYNGEE. CDR3 coding DNA: TGTGCCAGCAGCGTAGGAGGGGGCCCCGAGACTGAAGCTTTCTTT. Translation: CASSVGGGPETEAFF.

The chain carries TRBV7-2 and TRBJ1-6, with 7 bases that match TRBD1. The V gene end was trimmed by 5 bases and the J gene end by 6 bases; junction bases not matched to a gene: 7. Germline V gene data show CDR1 as SGHTA and CDR2 as FQGNSA. The CDR3 sequence is 15 residues long. CDR3 coding DNA: TGTGCCAGCAGCGAACAGGGGTGGGGTAATTCACCCCTCCACTTT. Amino acid sequence: CASSEQGWGNSPLHF.

The chain carries TRBV9 and TRBJ1-3; tentatively, D is TRBD1 (5 bases). Trimming pared 2 bases from V and 0 bases from J, leaving 12 bases between. Germline V CDR1 and CDR2: SGDLS, YYNGEE. This CDR3 region has 16 residues. The DNA for the CDR3 is TGTGCCAGCAGCGTTCTGGCAGGGCTCTCTGGAAACACCATATATTTT. Translated, it gives CASSVLAGLSGNTIYF. The variable domain in full, completed from reference TRBV9 and TRBJ1-3, reads DSGVTQTPKHLITATGQRVTLRCSPRSGDLSVYWYQQSLDQGLQFLIQYYNGEERAKGNILERFSAQQFPDLHSELNLSSLELGDSALYFCASSVLAGLSGNTIYFGEGSWLTVV.

The V call is TRBV6-5, the J call TRBJ1-6; perhaps TRBD1 as D (6 bases). The germline V gene has CDR1 MNHEY and CDR2 SVGAGI. The V end was cut by 9 bases, the J end by 6 bases, with 15 bases between. The CDR3 sequence is 14 residues long. Written as DNA, the CDR3 is TGTGCCAGTGGGACCAGGGGAGCTAATTCACCCCTCCACTTT. Its translation: CASGTRGANSPLHF.

The genes are TRBV30 and TRBJ2-1, with TRBD1 matching 9 bases. V dropped 2 bases and J dropped 1; count of bases not matched to a gene: 3. The CDR3 runs to 15 residues. Germline V gene lookup returns CDR1 GTSNPN and CDR2 SVGIG (reference sequence). The chain's CDR3 is CAWSYDRGSYNEQFF. Here the CDR3 DNA reads TGTGCCTGGAGTTACGACAGGGGGTCCTACAATGAGCAGTTCTTC. Filled out from reference TRBV30 and TRBJ2-1, the complete variable domain reads SQTIHQWPATLVQPVGSPLSLECTVEGTSNPNLYWYRQAAGRGLQLLFYSVGIGQISSEVPQNLSASRPQDRQFILSSKKLLLSDSGFYLCAWSYDRGSYNEQFFGPGTRLTVL.

CDR3 sequence: CASSMNRGGETQYF. Here the CDR3 DNA reads TGTGCCAGTAGTATGAACAGGGGAGGAGAGACCCAGTACTTC. The rearrangement joins TRBV19 to TRBJ2-5, with D maybe TRBD1 (7 bases). The germline gives CDR1 LNHDA, CDR2 SQIVND (reference sequence). There are 14 residues in the CDR3. The ends were cut back, 3 bases at V and 4 bases at J, with 12 bases in the middle.

This sequence joins TRBV7-9 and TRBJ1-5; 7 bases align to TRBD1. This CDR3 has 14 residues. The J segment lost 5 bases and the V segment lost 4 bases, leaving 5 bases of the junction unmatched. Germline V gene lookup returns CDR1 SEHNR and CDR2 FQNEAQ (reference sequence). CDR3 amino acids: CASSSGTAYQPQHF. In DNA, the CDR3 is TGTGCCAGCAGCTCCGGGACAGCCTATCAGCCCCAGCATTTT.

J is TRBJ2-5 and V is TRBV10-2, with 12 bases aligning to TRBD2. Per the germline V gene, CDR1 is WSHSY and CDR2 is SAAADI. CDR3 size: 15 residues. V lost 4 bases and J lost 5; bases outside the gene matches: 5. The CDR3 DNA reads as TGCGCCAGCAGTGGGCTAGCGGGGGGGAGGGAGACCCAGTACTTC. This translates into CASSGLAGGRETQYF.

The chain employs TRBV29-1 and TRBJ1-2; no firm D call. The CDR3 is 12 amino acids. V lost 7 bases and J 3 bases, leaving 12 bases between the germline ends. Per germline, CDR1 SQVTM and CDR2 ANQGSEA. CDR3 sequence reads: CSARREDYGYTF. The CDR3 coding sequence is TGCAGCGCCCGGCGGGAGGACTATGGCTACACCTTC.

The V gene is TRBV1, the J gene TRBJ1-1; the table's D call of TRBD1 was not tested on the DNA. TRBV1 is tagged as a pseudogene. The CDR3 runs to 14 residues. The CDR3, as DNA: TGCACCAGCCGCGACAGGTTATCTAACACTGAAGCTTTCTTT. Its protein is CTSRDRLSNTEAFF.

The J gene is TRBJ1-4, the V gene TRBV30, with D perhaps matching TRBD1 (5 bases). V lost 0 bases to trimming and J lost 8 bases, with 13 bases between them. The CDR3 length is 14 residues. Looked up from germline, CDR1 is GTSNPN and CDR2 is SVGIG (reference sequence). Here the CDR3 reads CAWSVKGAGEKLFF. DNA of the CDR3: TGTGCCTGGAGTGTTAAAGGGGCGGGGGAAAAACTGTTTTTT.

The gene calls are TRBV9 and TRBJ1-2; 9 bases agree with TRBD1. The CDR3 is made up of 14 amino acids. Germline CDR1 and CDR2: SGDLS and YYNGEE. The V segment lost 3 bases and the J segment 6 bases; nucleotides outside the gene matches: 6. The CDR3, as DNA: TGTGCCAGCAGCGCGCTACAGGGGGCGGATGGCTACACCTTC. Translating gives CASSALQGADGYTF.

This chain uses TRBV7-8 with TRBJ1-6; the match to TRBD1 covers 7 bases. This CDR3 is 14 amino acids long. The V segment lost 5 bases and the J segment 10 bases; nucleotides outside the gene matches: 8. CDR1 SGHVS and CDR2 FQNEAQ come from the germline V gene. The CDR3 loop is CASSQSRGLSPLHF. CDR3 bases: TGTGCCAGCAGCCAAAGTAGGGGGCTGTCACCCCTCCACTTT.

This sequence joins TRBV6-6 and TRBJ2-2; 7 bases are a match to TRBD1. There are 13 residues in the CDR3. The V gene end was trimmed by 6 bases and the J gene end by 3 bases; junction bases not matched to a gene: 1. CDR1 is MNHNY and CDR2 is SVGAGI in the germline V gene (reference sequence). CDR3 in amino acids: CASRGQYTGELFF. In DNA, the CDR3 is TGTGCCAGCAGGGGACAGTACACCGGGGAGCTGTTTTTT.

V is TRBV4-2 and J is TRBJ2-3, with a weak D call TRBD2 (6 bases). V lost 3 bases, J lost 7 bases, and 17 bases lay in between. CDR1 LGHNA and CDR2 YNFKEQ come from the germline V gene. The CDR3 sequence is 15 residues long. CDR3: CASSHQTRRLNTQYF. CDR3 nucleotide sequence: TGTGCCAGCAGCCACCAGACTAGGAGGCTCAATACGCAGTATTTT.

This chain links TRBV6-6 with TRBJ2-3; 7 bases are shared with TRBD1. The germline CDR1 and CDR2 sequences are MNHNY and SVGAGI (reference sequence). J gave up 0 bases and V 5 bases, and 5 bases lay outside the gene matches. This CDR3 has 15 residues. CDR3 in DNA: TGTGCCAGCAGTACCGGGACAGCGAGCACAGATACGCAGTATTTT. Amino acids: CASSTGTASTDTQYF.